This T cell receptor beta chain was profiled in a study of Graves' ophthalmopathy and Graves' hyperthyroidism. General observations from the study: Its predictions of ophthalmopathy progression gave the model 60% to 71% sensitivity and 72% to 75% specificity.

Reliance was placed on clinical symptoms, serum thyroxine, TRAb, thyroid ultrasound and orbital computed tomography for diagnosis. PBMCs originated in about 10 ml of fresh peripheral blood. Worth noting for this clonotype: Its antigen is unknown.

RNA transcripts served as template for amplifying TCR beta CDR3 sequences. An initial RT-PCR round employing HTBI primers preceded a second-round multiplex PCR. TCRdb passed the multiplex PCR reads through MiXCR, listing each CDR3 protein once. The sample includes hundreds of thousands of distinct CDR3 sequences, roughly 40% of them seen just once. CDR1 MNHEY and CDR2 SVGAGI come from the germline V gene. Losses at the gene ends were 6 bases for V and 4 bases for J; bases not matched to a gene: 8. CDR3 size: 14 residues. The sample was peripheral blood. This TCR was recovered from an adult man with Graves' ophthalmopathy. The V gene is TRBV6-5, the J gene TRBJ2-5; 7 bases fit TRBD1. Here the CDR3 DNA reads TGTGCCAGCAGCCCAACAGGGGACGGAGAGACCCAGTACTTC. This gives the protein CASSPTGDGETQYF.